This T cell receptor beta chain was sequenced during a study of T cells in Graves' hyperthyroidism and ophthalmopathy. Study as a whole: Any treatment followed the collection of peripheral blood at initial diagnosis.

Study-level points and caveats: The blood repertoire included most of the expanded thyroid clonotypes above 0.001.

This clonotype has at least ten counts. The antigen remains undetermined. Per the germline V gene, CDR1 is SGHVS and CDR2 is FQNEAQ. Trimming removed 5 bases at V and 6 bases at J, with 14 bases between. This CDR3 comprises 15 residues. TCR beta CDR3 sequences were amplified from RNA transcripts. During a first-round RT-PCR of the TCR CDR3, the HTBI primer set was used. TCRdb itself ran the multiplex PCR reads through MiXCR, one entry per CDR3 protein. The sample carries about 420,000 distinct CDR3 sequences, about 15% recorded once. This sequence joins TRBV7-8 and TRBJ2-6; D call uncertain. This sequence originates from a woman in her late teens or twenties with Graves' hyperthyroidism. The sequencing sample was made of blood. CDR3 nucleotide sequence: TGTGCCAGCAGCCCCCAGGCTGGCCTGGCCAACGTCCTGACTTTC. This sequence encodes CASSPQAGLANVLTF.